Below, one T cell receptor beta chain is given with its context. No antigen is known for it. The data originate from a study of cytomegalovirus exposure and HLA in healthy donors. The PCR used 60 Vbeta and 13 Jbeta primers. Profiled with immunoSEQ multiplex PCR; TCRdb holds only in-frame clones, not every one. The sample lists around 200,000 clones, around 80% occurring once. Findings of the study overall: Associated with HLA alleles at 0.05 false discovery rate in a later analysis were 17,000 or so TCR beta sequences. By a later analysis, the bulk of CMV-associated TCR beta chains appeared HLA-restricted. The authors judged a highly shared variant cluster likely a sequencing artifact.

The CDR3 spans 16 residues. CDR1 and CDR2 (germline): GTSNPN, SVGIG (reference sequence). The V end was cut by 0 bases, the J end by 6 bases, with 20 bases between. Each of the donors was a healthy bone marrow donor. The chain carries TRBV30 and TRBJ1-2; unclear D gene. This TCR derives from a girl under 10 years old in good health and CMV-seronegative. What was sequenced was PBMCs. The CDR3 bases are TGTGCCTGGAGTGTACAAGTACTATACACTATTGATGGCTACACCTTC. It is translated as CAWSVQVLYTIDGYTF.